This paragraph covers one T cell receptor (beta chain) sequence. Antigen specificity is unknown. Clones were read by immunoSEQ multiplex PCR, and TCRdb kept only the in-frame ones, dropping some. The data hold 20,000 to 25,000 clones, with 75% to 85% observed a single time. Trimming took 0 bases from V and 6 from J, leaving 9 bases between them. Germline V gives CDR1 SGHRS, CDR2 YFSETQ. The CDR3 is 13 residues long. This record comes from a study of vaccination effects on CD4 cells after COVID-19. ViraFEST expansion of antigen-specific CD4+ T cells with viral peptide pools preceded sequencing. The authors isolated CD4+ T cells after approximately 9 days of culture. This individual contracted SARS-CoV-2 between March and December 2020, as verified by PCR. Both day 3 and day 7 saw half the medium replaced with IL-2 medium.

This receptor was obtained from a human donor who had a prior SARS-CoV-2 infection. The rearrangement joins TRBV5-1 to TRBJ2-5; D is ambiguous. The source was CD4+ T cells from PBMCs cultured with a peptide pool, collected before COVID-19 vaccination. In DNA form, the CDR3 reads TGCGCCAGCAGCTTGGTCGTTTCCCAGACCCAGTACTTC. Translation gives CASSLVVSQTQYF.